The sequence of this T cell receptor beta chain was determined in a study of T cells in Graves' hyperthyroidism and ophthalmopathy (dated by TCRdb to about 2019). With regard to the full study: Peripheral blood was sampled at the time of initial diagnosis, prior to any treatment. The paper describes TCR Vbeta CDR3 sequencing of around 130 peripheral blood samples, made up of under 50 ophthalmopathy patients, roughly 72 hyperthyroidism patients and 17 progressor patients. Thyroid tissue and blood T-cell repertoires from six Graves' hyperthyroidism patients were also compared in the study. To identify distinguishing TCR V-J signatures, a discovery cohort of roughly 100 patients was used, comprising approximately 40 with Graves' ophthalmopathy and 57 with stable Graves' hyperthyroidism. The approximately 100 discovery patients were divided at random into training and test sets in a 7:3 ratio. After blood sampling, hyperthyroidism patients were treated with methimazole at a starting dose of 30 mg daily, and ophthalmopathy patients were treated with high-dose intravenous methylprednisolone. An independent validation cohort of 18 to 20 hyperthyroidism patients and more than 15 patients who later progressed to ophthalmopathy tested prospective prediction of ophthalmopathy. Summary of the overall study and its limitations: During validation, the model predicted progression to ophthalmopathy a median of approximately 6.5 months ahead of onset, with more than 55% sensitivity and about 75% specificity. A 13 V-J signature model separated ophthalmopathy from stable hyperthyroidism, with 87.88% sensitivity and 81.08% specificity in cross-validation and 80%/75% in testing. Blood samples also contained most of the expanded thyroid clonotypes (frequency above 0.001), which suggests that blood repertoires may reflect thyroid immune responses. Sample size was not statistically predetermined, and investigators were not blinded to group allocation.

There are 17 amino acids in the CDR3, from cysteine to phenylalanine inclusive. The DNA shown is the 51-base CDR3, in frame from base 1. CDR1 and CDR2 are drawn from the germline V gene: SGHNT, YENEEA. Compared with germline, V lacks 3 bases and J lacks 4 bases; bases without a gene match: 7. To note about this clonotype: Which antigen it targets is not known. Base qualities are not provided; no much larger clone lies one nucleotide away.

Moderately to severely active disease, a Clinical Activity Score of at least 3, a NOSPECS grade of at least 4, and a duration under 3 months were present in ophthalmopathy patients. Any patient with an uncontrolled infection, another autoimmune disease, pregnancy or lactation was excluded. Diagnoses relied on clinical symptoms, serum thyroxine and TRAb, thyroid ultrasound and orbital computed tomography. Ficoll-Paque density gradient centrifugation was used to isolate PBMCs from 8.5 to 10 ml of fresh peripheral blood. Trizol reagent was used to extract total RNA, and RNA quality was then checked on an Agilent 2100 Bioanalyzer. The TCR beta CDR3 regions were amplified from the RNA transcripts. For the first round of RT-PCR on the TCR CDR3, the HTBI primer set was used together with the Qiagen OneStep RT-PCR kit. Libraries were constructed in a second round of multiplex PCR, after which size selection and purification were performed. The libraries were sequenced on an Illumina HiSeq2000 using paired-end 100 bp reads. Processing in the source paper ran as follows. SOAPnuke was used to process the raw data, removing reads that contained adapters or uncalled bases, had a mean Phred below 15, or lacked an exact match to the constant primer or identifier. COPE v1.2.5 was used to merge high-quality paired reads, and clonotypes were defined as unique nucleotide sequences. MiTCR v1.1 was used to align the clonotypes against IMGT TRBV, TRBD and TRBJ reference segments. Only V-J combinations with frequency above 0.0001, covering 99% to 99.2% of repertoires, were analysed. The TCS score was defined as the ratio of F50 (clonal expansion) to E x V (chaos), calculated using BLOSUM62-based TCRdist between CDR3 peptides within each V-J. Welch's t-statistics and random forest reduced 500 to 650 V-J features to about 12, which were used in a naive Bayes classifier (R e1071). The public reads were reprocessed in TCRdb via fastp at Q25 and MiXCR, keeping in-frame beta chains. CDR3 protein sequences are deduplicated, and each keeps its most common genes and DNA. The V and J calls reflect TCRdb's pipeline rather than the authors' work. In all, the sample holds a few hundred thousand distinct CDR3 sequences, and over 15% of those were seen once. The leading ten clones occupy roughly 18% of the sample.

Sequenced input: blood. This sequence uses TRBV11-3 and TRBJ2-2, with 11 bases aligning to TRBD1. The receptor's source is a woman younger than 30 with Graves' ophthalmopathy. For the CDR3, the sequence is CASSLRTGGVGTGELFF. The sequenced DNA is TGTGCCAGCAGCTTGAGGACAGGGGGCGTGGGCACCGGGGAGCTGTTTTTT.